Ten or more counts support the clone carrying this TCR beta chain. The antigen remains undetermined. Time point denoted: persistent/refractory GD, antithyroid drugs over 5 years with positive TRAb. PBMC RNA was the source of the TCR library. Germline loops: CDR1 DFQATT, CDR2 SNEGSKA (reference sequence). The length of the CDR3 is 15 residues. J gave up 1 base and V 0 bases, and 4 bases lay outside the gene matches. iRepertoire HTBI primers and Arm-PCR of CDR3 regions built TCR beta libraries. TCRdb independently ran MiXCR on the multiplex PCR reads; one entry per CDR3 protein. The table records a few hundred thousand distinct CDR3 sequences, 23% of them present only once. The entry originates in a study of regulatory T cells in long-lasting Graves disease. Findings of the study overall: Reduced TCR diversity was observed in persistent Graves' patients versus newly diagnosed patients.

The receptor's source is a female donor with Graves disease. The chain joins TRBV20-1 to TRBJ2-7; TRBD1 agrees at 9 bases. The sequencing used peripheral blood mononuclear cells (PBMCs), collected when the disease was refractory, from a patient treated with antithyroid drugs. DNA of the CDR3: TGCAGTGCTAGAGACCCGACAGGGGGATCCTACGAGCAGTACTTC. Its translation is CSARDPTGGSYEQYF.